The TCR beta chain under discussion was sequenced for a study of breast tumors, draining lymph nodes, adjacent tissues (dated by TCRdb to between 2015 and 2016). Regarding the research as a whole: TCR beta repertoires were compared across tumor, adjacent nontumor tissue and axillary lymph nodes obtained from breast cancer patients. The study was designed to assess the relationships and possible T-cell exchange between tumor, surrounding tissue and draining lymph node repertoires in human breast cancer. General study outcomes and caveats: The similarity between tumor and nontumor tissue repertoires was significantly greater in luminal-like breast cancer than in basal-like breast cancer. Tumor T-cell repertoires showed less diversity than lymph node repertoires and more diversity than nontumor tissue repertoires, and tumor T-cell repertoires showed preferential V and J gene usage. Rather than being directly demonstrated, the conclusion that tumor T cells originate in lymph nodes was presented as consistent with a hypothesis. The data were considered consistent with most tumor T cells being derived from the lymph node and subsequently expanding within tumor tissue.

The CDR3, from cysteine to phenylalanine, totals 13 residues. Only the CDR3 region is kept as DNA, spanning 39 bases read in frame from base 1. According to the germline V gene (reference sequence), CDR1 reads DFQATT and CDR2 reads SNEGSKA. V loses 4 bases, J loses 1 base, and the germline ends lie 9 bases apart. This clonotype was seen many times. There is no known antigen for this receptor. Per-nucleotide qualities are absent, and no much larger clonotype sits a single base away. The axillary draining lymph nodes of breast cancer patients were the source of the lymph node samples. Instrument on record: Illumina HiSeq 2000. Multiplex PCR amplification was used to generate the TCR beta chain libraries. The amplified TCR beta chain products were analyzed by high-throughput sequencing. The raw public data were reprocessed by TCRdb itself: fastp quality trimming at Q25, MiXCR clonotype calling, in-frame beta chains only. Rows with a matching CDR3 protein are joined into one entry that keeps the most common DNA and genes. This sample has roughly 100,000 distinct CDR3 sequences in its table, and more than 25% of those were observed once. 4.5% to 7% of the sample is held by the ten biggest clonotypes.

The sequence joins TRBV20-1 to TRBJ2-3, with a weak D call of TRBD1 (6 bases match). This TCR was recovered from a female donor with breast cancer. Some clones in this sample may be carry-over from other donors' samples. Sequenced: axillary lymph node tissue. The CDR3 region: CSAIRTGTDTQYF. The DNA reads as follows: TGCAGTGCTATTAGGACAGGCACAGATACGCAGTATTTT.